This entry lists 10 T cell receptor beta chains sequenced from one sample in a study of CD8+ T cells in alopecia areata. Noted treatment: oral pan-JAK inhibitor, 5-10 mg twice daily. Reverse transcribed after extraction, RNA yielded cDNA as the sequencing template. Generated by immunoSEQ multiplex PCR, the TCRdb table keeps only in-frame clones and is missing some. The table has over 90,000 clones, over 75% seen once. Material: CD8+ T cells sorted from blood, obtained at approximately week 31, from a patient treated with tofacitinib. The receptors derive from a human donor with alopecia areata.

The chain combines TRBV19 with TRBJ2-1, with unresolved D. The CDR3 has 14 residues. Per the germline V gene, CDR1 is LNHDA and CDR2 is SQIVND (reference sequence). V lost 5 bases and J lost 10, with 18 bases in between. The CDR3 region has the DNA TGTGCCAGTAGTCCCCCCGACCGGTCCCGGGAGCAGTTCTTC. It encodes CASSPPDRSREQFF.

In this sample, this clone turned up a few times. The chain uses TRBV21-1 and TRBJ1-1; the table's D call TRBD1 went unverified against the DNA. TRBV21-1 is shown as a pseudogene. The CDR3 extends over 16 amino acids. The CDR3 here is CASSARQGGTDTEAFF. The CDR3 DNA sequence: TGTGCCAGCAGCGCTCGACAGGGGGGCACGGACACTGAAGCTTTCTTT.

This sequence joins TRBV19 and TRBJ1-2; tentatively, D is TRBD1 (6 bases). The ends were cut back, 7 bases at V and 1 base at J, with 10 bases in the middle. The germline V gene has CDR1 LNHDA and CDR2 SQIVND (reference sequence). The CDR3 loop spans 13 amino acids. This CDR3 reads CASTDSFNYGYTF. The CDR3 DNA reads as TGTGCCAGTACGGACAGCTTTAACTATGGCTACACCTTC.

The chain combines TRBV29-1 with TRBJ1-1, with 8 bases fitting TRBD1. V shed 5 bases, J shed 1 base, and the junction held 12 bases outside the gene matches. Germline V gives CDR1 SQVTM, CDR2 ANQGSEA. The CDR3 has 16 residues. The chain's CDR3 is CSVRRGGTGPNTEAFF. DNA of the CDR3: TGCAGCGTTCGTCGGGGGGGGACAGGTCCGAACACTGAAGCTTTCTTT.

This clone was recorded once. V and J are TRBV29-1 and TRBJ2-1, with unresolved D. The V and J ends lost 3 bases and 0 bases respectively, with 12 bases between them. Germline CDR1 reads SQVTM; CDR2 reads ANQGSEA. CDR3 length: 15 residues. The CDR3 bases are TGCAGCGTTGATGGCCACATAGGCTCCTACAATGAGCAGTTCTTC. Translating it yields CSVDGHIGSYNEQFF.

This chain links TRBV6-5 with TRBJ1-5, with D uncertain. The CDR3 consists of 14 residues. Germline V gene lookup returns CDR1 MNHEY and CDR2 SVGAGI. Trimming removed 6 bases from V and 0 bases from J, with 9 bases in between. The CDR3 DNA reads TGTGCCAGCAGCCCGACATTTAGCAATCAGCCCCAGCATTTT. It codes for CASSPTFSNQPQHF.

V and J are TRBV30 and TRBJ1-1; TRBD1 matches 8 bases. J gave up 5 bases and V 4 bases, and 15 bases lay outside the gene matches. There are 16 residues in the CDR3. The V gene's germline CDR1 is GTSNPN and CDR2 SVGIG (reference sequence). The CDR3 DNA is TGTGCCTGGACCCCACCGTTGGGACAGGTGAGAACTGAAGCTTTCTTT. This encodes CAWTPPLGQVRTEAFF.

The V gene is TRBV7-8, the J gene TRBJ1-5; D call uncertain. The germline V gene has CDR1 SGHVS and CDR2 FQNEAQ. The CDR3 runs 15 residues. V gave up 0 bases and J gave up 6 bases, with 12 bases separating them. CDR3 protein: CASSLAVFRGQPQHF. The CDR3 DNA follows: TGTGCCAGCAGCTTAGCGGTTTTTCGGGGTCAGCCCCAGCATTTT.

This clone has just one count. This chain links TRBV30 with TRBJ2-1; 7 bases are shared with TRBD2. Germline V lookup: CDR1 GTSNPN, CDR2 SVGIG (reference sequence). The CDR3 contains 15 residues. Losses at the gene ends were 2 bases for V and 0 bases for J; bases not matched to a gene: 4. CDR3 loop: CAWSMRGSSYNEQFF. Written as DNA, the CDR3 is TGTGCCTGGAGTATGCGGGGGAGCTCCTACAATGAGCAGTTCTTC.

The CDR3: CASSPGSWGETQYF. As DNA, the CDR3 is TGTGCCAGCAGTCCCGGGTCGTGGGGAGAGACCCAGTACTTC. V usage is TRBV27 and J usage is TRBJ2-5; D not resolved. Trimming left V 5 bases short and J 4 bases short, with 14 bases between. Germline lookup yields CDR1 MNHEY and CDR2 SMNVEV (reference sequence). This CDR3 has 14 amino acids.